The entry that follows covers one TCR beta chain sequence. Its antigen is still unknown. The data derive from a study of cytomegalovirus exposure and HLA in healthy donors. Overall study results and limits: Despite most TCR sequences being rare, some public TCRs occurred in many donors. Using a false discovery rate of 0.05, a later analysis showed that approximately 16,000 TCR beta sequences were associated with HLA alleles. Diagnosis of cytomegalovirus status made by the classifier reportedly showed high specificity and sensitivity.

60 Vbeta and 13 Jbeta primers were used in PCR. Assay: immunoSEQ multiplex PCR; the TCRdb copy retains only in-frame clones and omits some. In total, the table holds 150,000 to 200,000 clones. The sample comprised PBMCs. The clonotype comes from a young man in good health and CMV-seronegative.

CDR3 in amino acids: CASSISFQGPASFSNQPQHF. In nucleotides, the CDR3 is TGTGCCAGCAGCATCTCATTTCAGGGGCCTGCCTCTTTTAGCAATCAGCCCCAGCATTTT. The rearrangement uses TRBV28 and TRBJ1-5, with D possibly TRBD1 on 6 matching bases. Deletions cut 6 bases from V and 0 bases from J, with 27 bases between. The CDR3 has 20 residues. Germline V gene sequence: CDR1 MDHEN, CDR2 SYDVKM.